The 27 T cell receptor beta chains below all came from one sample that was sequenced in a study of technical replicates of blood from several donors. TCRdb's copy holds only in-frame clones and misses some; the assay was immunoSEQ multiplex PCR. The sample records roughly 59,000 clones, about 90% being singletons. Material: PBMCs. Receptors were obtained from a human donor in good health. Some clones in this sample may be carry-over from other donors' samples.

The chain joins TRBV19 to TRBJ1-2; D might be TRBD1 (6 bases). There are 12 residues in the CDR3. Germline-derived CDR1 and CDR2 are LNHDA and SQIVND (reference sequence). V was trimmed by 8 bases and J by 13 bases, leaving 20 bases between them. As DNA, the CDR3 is TGTGCCAGTGGGGGCCAGGGCCTCCAACCCACCTTC. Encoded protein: CASGGQGLQPTF.

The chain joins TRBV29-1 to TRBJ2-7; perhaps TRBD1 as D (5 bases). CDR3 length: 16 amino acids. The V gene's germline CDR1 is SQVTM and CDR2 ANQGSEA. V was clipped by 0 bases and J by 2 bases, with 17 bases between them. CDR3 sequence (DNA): TGCAGCGTTGAAGAATGGGGCAAAACGAGCACCTACGAGCAGTACTTC. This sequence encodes CSVEEWGKTSTYEQYF.

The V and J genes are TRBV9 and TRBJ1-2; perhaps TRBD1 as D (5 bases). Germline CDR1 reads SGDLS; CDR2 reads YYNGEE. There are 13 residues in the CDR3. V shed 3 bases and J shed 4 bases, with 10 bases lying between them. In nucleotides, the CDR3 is TGTGCCAGCAGCGATGGGGGGAGCTATGGCTACACCTTC. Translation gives CASSDGGSYGYTF.

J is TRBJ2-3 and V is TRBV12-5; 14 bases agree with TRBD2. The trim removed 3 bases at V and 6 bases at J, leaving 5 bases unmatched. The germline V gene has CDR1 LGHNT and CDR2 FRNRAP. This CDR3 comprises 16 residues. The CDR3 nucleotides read TGTGCTAGTGGTTTTGGACTAGCGGGAGGCGCGGATACGCAGTATTTT. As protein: CASGFGLAGGADTQYF.

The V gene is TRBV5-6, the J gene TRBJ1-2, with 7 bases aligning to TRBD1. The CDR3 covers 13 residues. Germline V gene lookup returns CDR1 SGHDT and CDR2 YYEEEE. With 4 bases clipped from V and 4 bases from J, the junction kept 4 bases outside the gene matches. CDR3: CASSLTGVYGYTF. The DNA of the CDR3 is TGTGCCAGCAGCCTCACAGGGGTCTATGGCTACACCTTC.

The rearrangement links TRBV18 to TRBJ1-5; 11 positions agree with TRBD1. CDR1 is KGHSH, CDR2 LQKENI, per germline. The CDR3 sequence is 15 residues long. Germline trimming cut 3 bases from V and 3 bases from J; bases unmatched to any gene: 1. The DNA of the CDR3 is TGTGCCAGCTCACCGGGACAGGGGGACAATCAGCCCCAGCATTTT. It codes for CASSPGQGDNQPQHF.

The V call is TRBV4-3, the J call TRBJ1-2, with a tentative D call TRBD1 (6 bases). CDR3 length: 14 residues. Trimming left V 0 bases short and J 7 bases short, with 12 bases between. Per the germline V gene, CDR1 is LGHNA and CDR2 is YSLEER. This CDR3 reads CASSQETGLSGYTF. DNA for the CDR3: TGCGCCAGCAGCCAAGAAACAGGGCTCTCTGGCTACACCTTC.

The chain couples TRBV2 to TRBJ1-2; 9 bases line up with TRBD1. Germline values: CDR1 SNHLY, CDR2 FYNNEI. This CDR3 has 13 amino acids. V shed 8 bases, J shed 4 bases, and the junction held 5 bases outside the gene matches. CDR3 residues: CASSGTGTYGYTF. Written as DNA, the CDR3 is TGTGCCAGCTCCGGGACAGGGACCTATGGCTACACCTTC.

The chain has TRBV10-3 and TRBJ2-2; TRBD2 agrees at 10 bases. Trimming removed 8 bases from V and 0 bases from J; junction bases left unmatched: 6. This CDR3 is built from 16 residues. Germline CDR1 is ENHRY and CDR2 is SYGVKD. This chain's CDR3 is CAIGTLAGANTGELFF. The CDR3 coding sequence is TGTGCCATCGGGACCCTAGCGGGGGCGAACACCGGGGAGCTGTTTTTT.

DNA of the CDR3: TGTGCCAGCAGTGAAGGAGGGACTGAAGCTTTCTTT. Translating gives CASSEGGTEAFF. V gene TRBV6-1 combines with J gene TRBJ1-1; no clear D gene. The V and J ends lost 1 base and 5 bases respectively, with 5 bases between them. The CDR3 length is 12 residues. CDR1 is MNHNS and CDR2 is SASEGT in the germline V gene.

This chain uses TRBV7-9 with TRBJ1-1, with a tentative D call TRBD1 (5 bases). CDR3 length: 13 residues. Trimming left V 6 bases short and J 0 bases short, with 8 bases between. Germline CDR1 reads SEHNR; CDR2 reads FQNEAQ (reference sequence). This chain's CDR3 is CASRTDLNTEAFF. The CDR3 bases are TGTGCCAGCAGGACAGACTTGAACACTGAAGCTTTCTTT.

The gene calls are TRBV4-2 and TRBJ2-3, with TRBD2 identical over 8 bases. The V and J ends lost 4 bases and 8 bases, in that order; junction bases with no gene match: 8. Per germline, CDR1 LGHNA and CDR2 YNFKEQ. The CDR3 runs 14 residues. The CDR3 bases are TGTGCCAGCAGCCCGGGACTAGAGGGGGGTACGCAGTATTTT. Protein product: CASSPGLEGGTQYF.

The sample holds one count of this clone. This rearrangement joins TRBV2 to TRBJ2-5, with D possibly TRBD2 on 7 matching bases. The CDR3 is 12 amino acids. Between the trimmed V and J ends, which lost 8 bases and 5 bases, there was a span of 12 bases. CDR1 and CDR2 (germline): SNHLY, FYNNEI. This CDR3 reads CASQGRGETQYF. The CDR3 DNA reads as TGTGCCAGCCAGGGGCGGGGGGAGACCCAGTACTTC.

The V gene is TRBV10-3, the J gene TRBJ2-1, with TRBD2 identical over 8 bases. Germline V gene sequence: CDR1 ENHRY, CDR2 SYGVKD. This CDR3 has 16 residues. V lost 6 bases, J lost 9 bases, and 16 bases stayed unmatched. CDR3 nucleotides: TGTGCCATCAGCGATCCGGGACTAGAAGGGGTGGTTGAGCAGTTCTTC. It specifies CAISDPGLEGVVEQFF.

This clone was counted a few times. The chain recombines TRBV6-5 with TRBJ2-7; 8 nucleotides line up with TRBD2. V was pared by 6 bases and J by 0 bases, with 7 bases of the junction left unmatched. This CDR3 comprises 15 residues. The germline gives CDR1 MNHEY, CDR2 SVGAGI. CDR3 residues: CASRKTSGSSYEQYF. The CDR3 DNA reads TGTGCCAGCAGGAAAACTAGCGGCAGCTCCTACGAGCAGTACTTC.

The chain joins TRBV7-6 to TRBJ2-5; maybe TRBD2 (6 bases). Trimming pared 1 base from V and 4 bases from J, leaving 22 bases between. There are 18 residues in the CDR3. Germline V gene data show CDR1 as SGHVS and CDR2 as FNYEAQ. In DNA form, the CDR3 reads TGTGCCAGCAGCTTAGGGGTGGGCGAGCGGGCGAAGAGAGAGACCCAGTACTTC. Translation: CASSLGVGERAKRETQYF. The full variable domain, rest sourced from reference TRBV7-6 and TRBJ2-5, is GAGVSQSPRYKVTKRGQDVALRCDPISGHVSLYWYRQALGQGPEFLTYFNYEAQQDKSGLPNDRFSAERPEGSISTLTIQRTEQRDSAMYRCASSLGVGERAKRETQYFGPGTRLLVL.

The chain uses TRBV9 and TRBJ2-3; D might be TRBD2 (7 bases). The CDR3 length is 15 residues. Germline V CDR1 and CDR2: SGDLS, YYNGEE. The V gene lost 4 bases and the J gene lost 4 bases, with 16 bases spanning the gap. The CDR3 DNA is TGTGCCAGCAGCTCCTCTGGGGGGGGCCCAGATACGCAGTATTTT. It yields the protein CASSSSGGGPDTQYF.

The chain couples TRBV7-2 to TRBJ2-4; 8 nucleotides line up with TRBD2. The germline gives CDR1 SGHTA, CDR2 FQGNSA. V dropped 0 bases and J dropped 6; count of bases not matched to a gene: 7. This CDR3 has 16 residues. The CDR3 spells CASSLAPRLATNIQYF. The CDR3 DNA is TGTGCCAGCAGCTTAGCGCCCCGACTAGCGACAAACATTCAGTACTTC.

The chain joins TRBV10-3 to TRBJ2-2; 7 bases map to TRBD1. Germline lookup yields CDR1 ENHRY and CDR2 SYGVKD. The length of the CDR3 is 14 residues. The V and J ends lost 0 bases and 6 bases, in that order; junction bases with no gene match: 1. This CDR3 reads CAISESRGPGELFF. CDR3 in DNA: TGTGCCATCAGTGAGTCAAGGGGGCCCGGGGAGCTGTTTTTT.

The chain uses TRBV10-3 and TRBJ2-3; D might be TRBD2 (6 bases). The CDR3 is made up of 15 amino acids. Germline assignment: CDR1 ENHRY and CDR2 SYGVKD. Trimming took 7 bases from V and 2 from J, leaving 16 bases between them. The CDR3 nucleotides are TGTGCCATCACCCCTTCCGGGGAGGCCACAGATACGCAGTATTTT. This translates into CAITPSGEATDTQYF.

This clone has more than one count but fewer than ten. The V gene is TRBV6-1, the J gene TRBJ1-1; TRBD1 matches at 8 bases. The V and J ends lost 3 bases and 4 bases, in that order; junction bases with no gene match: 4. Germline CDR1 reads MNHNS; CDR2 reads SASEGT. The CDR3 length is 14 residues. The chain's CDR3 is CASSDSGGLTEAFF. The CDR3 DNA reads TGTGCCAGCAGTGATTCAGGGGGCCTCACTGAAGCTTTCTTT.

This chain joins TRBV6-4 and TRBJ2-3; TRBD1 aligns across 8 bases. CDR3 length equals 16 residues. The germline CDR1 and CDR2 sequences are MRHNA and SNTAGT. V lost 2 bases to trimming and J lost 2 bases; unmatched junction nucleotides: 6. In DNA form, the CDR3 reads TGTGCCAGCAGTGACGAGGCAGGGGGCCTCACAGATACGCAGTATTTT. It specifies CASSDEAGGLTDTQYF.

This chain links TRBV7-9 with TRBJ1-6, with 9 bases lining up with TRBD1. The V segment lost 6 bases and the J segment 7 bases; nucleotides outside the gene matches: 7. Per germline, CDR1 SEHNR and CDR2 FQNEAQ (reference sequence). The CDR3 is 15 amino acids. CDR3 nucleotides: TGTGCCAGCAGTGAATACAGGGGGCAGAATTCACCCCTCCACTTT. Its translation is CASSEYRGQNSPLHF.

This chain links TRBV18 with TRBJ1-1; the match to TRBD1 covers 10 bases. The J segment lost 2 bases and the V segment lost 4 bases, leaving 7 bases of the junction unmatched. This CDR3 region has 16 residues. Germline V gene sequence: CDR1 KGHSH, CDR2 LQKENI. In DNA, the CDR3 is TGTGCCAGCTCACGGGGACAGGGGATGGGAAACACTGAAGCTTTCTTT. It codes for CASSRGQGMGNTEAFF.

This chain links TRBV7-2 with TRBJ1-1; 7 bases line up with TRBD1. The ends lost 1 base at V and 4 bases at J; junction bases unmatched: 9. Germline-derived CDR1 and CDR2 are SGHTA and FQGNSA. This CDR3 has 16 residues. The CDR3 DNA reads TGTGCCAGCAGCTTAGGCCAGGGGGGCCGGGGCACTGAAGCTTTCTTT. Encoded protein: CASSLGQGGRGTEAFF.

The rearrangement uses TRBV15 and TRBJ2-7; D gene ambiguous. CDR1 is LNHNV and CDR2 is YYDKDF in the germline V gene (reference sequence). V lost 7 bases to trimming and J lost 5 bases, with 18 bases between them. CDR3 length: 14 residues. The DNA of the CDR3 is TGTGCCACCAAGCGTTTTTCCGGCTCGGACGAGCAGTACTTC. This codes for CATKRFSGSDEQYF.

This chain's CDR3 is CASSLPGEKLFF. The CDR3 DNA sequence: TGTGCCAGCAGCCTGCCGGGGGAAAAACTGTTTTTT. The genes are TRBV5-8 and TRBJ1-4; D unclear. V lost 4 bases and J lost 8, with 9 bases in between. Germline-derived CDR1 and CDR2 are SGHTS and YDEGEE. The CDR3 has 12 residues.